These 10 T cell receptor beta chains share one sample of origin, sequenced in a study of blood T cell repertoires in COVID-19. Sequencing was performed with immunoSEQ multiplex PCR; in TCRdb, only in-frame clones are kept and a portion is missing. The profile covers some 180,000 clones, with around 86% appearing a single time and under 3% taken by the ten largest. The sequenced material came from peripheral blood. These receptor sequences come from a woman of 80 years or more with COVID-19, enrolled during active disease.

The chain joins TRBV7-2 to TRBJ2-5; tentatively, D is TRBD2 (5 bases). This CDR3 region has 13 residues. Germline V gives CDR1 SGHTA, CDR2 FQGNSA. V shed 5 bases and J shed 5 bases, with 12 bases lying between them. CDR3 coding DNA: TGTGCCAGCAGCAAAGTGGGAGTGGAGACCCAGTACTTC. Protein sequence: CASSKVGVETQYF.

Written as DNA, the CDR3 is TGTGCCAGCAGTAAAGGGGTGGACGCTGAAGCTTTCTTT. Amino acid sequence: CASSKGVDAEAFF. V is TRBV12-3 or TRBV12-4 and J is TRBJ1-1; possibly TRBD1 for D (5 bases). Deletions cut 5 bases from V and 6 bases from J, with 13 bases between. The CDR3 extends over 13 amino acids.

V and J are TRBV7-2 and TRBJ1-5; D is unresolved. CDR3 size: 13 residues. CDR1 is SGHTA, CDR2 FQGNSA, per germline. V was shortened by 7 bases and J by 7 bases, with 14 bases between the two germline ends. The CDR3 is CASTENPRQPQHF. In DNA form, the CDR3 reads TGTGCCAGCACCGAAAATCCGCGGCAGCCCCAGCATTTT. The whole variable domain, remainder taken from reference TRBV7-2 and TRBJ1-5, is GAGVSQSPSNKVTEKGKDVELRCDPISGHTALYWYRQSLGQGLEFLIYFQGNSAPDKSGLPSDRFSAERTGGSVSTLTIQRTQQEDSAVYLCASTENPRQPQHFGDGTRLSIL.

The V and J genes are TRBV15 and TRBJ1-1, with D uncertain. Germline V gene lookup returns CDR1 LNHNV and CDR2 YYDKDF (reference sequence). The V end lost 0 bases, the J end lost 0 bases, and 8 bases lay between the germline ends. This CDR3 contains 15 residues. Here the CDR3 DNA reads TGTGCCACCAGCAGAGATCCACAGTTGAACACTGAAGCTTTCTTT. This gives the protein CATSRDPQLNTEAFF.

The chain couples TRBV9 to TRBJ1-1; 8 bases line up with TRBD1. V lost 2 bases, J lost 6 bases, and 9 bases stayed unmatched. This CDR3 has 15 amino acids. Germline V gives CDR1 SGDLS, CDR2 YYNGEE. CDR3: CASSVEDRGSAEAFF. The CDR3 nucleotides read TGTGCCAGCAGCGTGGAAGACAGGGGATCAGCTGAAGCTTTCTTT. Supplemented by reference TRBV9 and TRBJ1-1, the full variable domain reads DSGVTQTPKHLITATGQRVTLRCSPRSGDLSVYWYQQSLDQGLQFLIQYYNGEERAKGNILERFSAQQFPDLHSELNLSSLELGDSALYFCASSVEDRGSAEAFFGQGTRLTVV.

The chain combines TRBV19 with TRBJ2-1, with 8 bases identical to TRBD2. Germline V gene data show CDR1 as LNHDA and CDR2 as SQIVND (reference sequence). The CDR3 runs to 14 residues. After removal of 4 bases from V and 5 bases from J, the junction contained 4 bases not matched to a gene. CDR3 sequence reads: CASSNLAGNNEQFF. The CDR3 coding sequence is TGTGCCAGTAGTAACCTAGCGGGCAACAATGAGCAGTTCTTC.

The chain recombines TRBV28 with TRBJ2-5; no reliable D call. The CDR3 consists of 12 residues. With 5 bases removed from V and 1 base from J, the gap between germline ends came to 5 bases. The germline gives CDR1 MDHEN, CDR2 SYDVKM. The CDR3 is CASSPVQETQYF. DNA for the CDR3: TGTGCCAGCAGTCCGGTCCAAGAGACCCAGTACTTC.

V and J are TRBV15 and TRBJ2-1; no clear D. Trimming took off 0 bases at V and 5 bases at J, with 11 bases between the two ends. CDR1 and CDR2 from the germline V gene are LNHNV and YYDKDF (reference sequence). The length of the CDR3 is 15 residues. Written as DNA, the CDR3 is TGTGCCACCAGCAGAGATCTGCAGTACGACAATGAGCAGTTCTTC. Amino acids: CATSRDLQYDNEQFF.

This clone has a handful of counts. The chain couples TRBV27 to TRBJ2-7, with 8 bases identical to TRBD1. V was pared by 6 bases and J by 4 bases, with 11 bases of the junction left unmatched. From germline, CDR1 is MNHEY and CDR2 SMNVEV (reference sequence). This CDR3 comprises 15 residues. The CDR3 DNA sequence: TGTGCCAGCAGCCGCCGCCCCGGACAGGGTTACGAGCAGTACTTC. Translating gives CASSRRPGQGYEQYF.

The rearrangement uses TRBV5-1 and TRBJ1-3; the D is unclear. Germline V lookup: CDR1 SGHRS, CDR2 YFSETQ. This CDR3 comprises 15 residues. Trimming left V 4 bases short and J 0 bases short, with 11 bases between. The CDR3 spells CASSLDTLSGNTIYF. The CDR3 DNA sequence: TGCGCCAGCAGCCTCGACACCCTCTCTGGAAACACCATATATTTT.